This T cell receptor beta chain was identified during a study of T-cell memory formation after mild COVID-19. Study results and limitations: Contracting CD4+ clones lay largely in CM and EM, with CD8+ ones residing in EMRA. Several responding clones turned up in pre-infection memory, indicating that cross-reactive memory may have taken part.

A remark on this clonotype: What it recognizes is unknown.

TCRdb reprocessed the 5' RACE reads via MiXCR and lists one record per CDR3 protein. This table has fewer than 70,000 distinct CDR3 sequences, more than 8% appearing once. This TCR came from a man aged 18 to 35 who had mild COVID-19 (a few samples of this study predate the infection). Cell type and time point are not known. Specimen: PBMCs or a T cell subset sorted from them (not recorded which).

CDR3 sequence: CASSHGQILGNEQFF. Written as DNA, the CDR3 is TGCGCCAGCAGCCACGGACAGATCCTAGGCAATGAGCAGTTCTTC. The chain has TRBV4-3 and TRBJ2-1; maybe TRBD1 (6 bases). Germline values: CDR1 LGHNA, CDR2 YSLEER. The V gene lost 3 bases and the J gene lost 6 bases, with 15 bases spanning the gap. The CDR3 runs to 15 residues.